These 21 T cell receptor beta chains were all obtained from the same sample, sequenced in a study of blood T cell repertoires in COVID-19. Assay: immunoSEQ multiplex PCR; the TCRdb copy retains only in-frame clones and omits some. The profile shows a few hundred thousand clones, over 80% of them singletons. Sequenced sample: PBMCs or T cells enriched from blood (not recorded which). These receptors all come from a woman aged 45-60 years who had recovered from COVID-19.

The V call is TRBV3-1 (or the pseudogene TRBV3-2), the J call TRBJ1-5, with D perhaps TRBD1 (5 bases). Germline values: CDR1 LGHDT, CDR2 YNNKEL (reference sequence). This CDR3 contains 14 residues. The V and J ends lost 4 bases and 6 bases respectively, with 13 bases between them. This CDR3 reads CASSPVQGGQPQHF. The CDR3 region has the DNA TGTGCCAGCAGCCCCGTCCAGGGTGGTCAGCCCCAGCATTTT.

The rearrangement uses TRBV12-3 or TRBV12-4 and TRBJ1-1, with D possibly being TRBD1 (6 bases). V lost 4 bases to trimming and J lost 6 bases, with 12 bases between them. The CDR3 extends over 13 amino acids. CDR3 bases: TGTGCCAGCAGTTCGTCGACAGGCGCTGAAGCTTTCTTT. Translating gives CASSSSTGAEAFF.

The V and J genes are TRBV21-1 and TRBJ1-1; the table's D call TRBD1 went unverified against the DNA. TRBV21-1 is given as a pseudogene. The CDR3 runs to 13 residues. The CDR3 loop is CASIGTGNTEAFF. CDR3 nucleotide sequence: TGTGCCAGCATCGGAACAGGGAACACTGAAGCTTTCTTT.

This rearrangement joins TRBV6-5 to TRBJ2-7, with TRBD2 matching 14 bases. Trimming took 5 bases from V and 7 from J; bases not matched to a gene: 7. Looked up from germline, CDR1 is MNHEY and CDR2 is SVGAGI. This CDR3 comprises 15 residues. The CDR3 reads CASSRLAGGPLEQYF. CDR3 bases: TGTGCCAGCAGTCGACTAGCGGGAGGGCCTCTTGAGCAGTACTTC.

V gene TRBV7-2 combines with J gene TRBJ2-3, with TRBD2 matching over 14 bases. The V segment lost 6 bases and the J segment 5 bases; nucleotides outside the gene matches: 4. The CDR3 is 15 amino acids. Germline-derived CDR1 and CDR2 are SGHTA and FQGNSA. CDR3 in DNA: TGTGCCAGCAGGGGACTAGCGGGGGCCCTAGATACGCAGTATTTT. Translation: CASRGLAGALDTQYF.

The J gene is TRBJ1-3, the V gene TRBV18; D is undetermined. Germline assignment: CDR1 KGHSH and CDR2 LQKENI. The CDR3 covers 15 residues. Trimming took off 6 bases at V and 4 bases at J, with 16 bases between the two ends. CDR3 protein: CASSPTRQPGNTIYF. As DNA, the CDR3 is TGTGCCAGCTCCCCGACTCGGCAACCAGGAAACACCATATATTTT. Filled out from reference TRBV18 and TRBJ1-3, the complete variable domain reads NAGVMQNPRHLVRRRGQEARLRCSPMKGHSHVYWYRQLPEEGLKFMVYLQKENIIDESGMPKERFSAEFPKEGPSILRIQQVVRGDSAAYFCASSPTRQPGNTIYFGEGSWLTVV.

This rearrangement joins TRBV2 to TRBJ1-6; TRBD1 agrees at 8 bases. Germline V lookup: CDR1 SNHLY, CDR2 FYNNEI. The CDR3 is made up of 12 amino acids. Trimming took 10 bases from V and 13 from J; bases not matched to a gene: 9. Here the CDR3 reads CATGQGLGPLHF. The CDR3 bases are TGTGCCACCGGACAGGGCCTGGGGCCCCTCCACTTT. The variable domain in full, with the rest retrieved from reference TRBV2 and TRBJ1-6, is EPEVTQTPSHQVTQMGQEVILRCVPISNHLYFYWYRQILGQKVEFLVSFYNNEISEKSEIFDDQFSVERPDGSNFTLKIRSTKLEDSAMYFCATGQGLGPLHFGNGTRLTVT.

This chain links TRBV30 with TRBJ1-6, with D perhaps matching TRBD1 (5 bases). The germline V gene has CDR1 GTSNPN and CDR2 SVGIG (reference sequence). The CDR3 length is 16 residues. Trimming pared 2 bases from V and 4 bases from J, leaving 15 bases between. Here the CDR3 reads CAWSREARQYNSPLHF. The CDR3 DNA reads as TGTGCCTGGAGTCGGGAGGCCCGACAGTATAATTCACCCCTCCACTTT.

This chain links TRBV19 with TRBJ2-1, with D perhaps TRBD2 (6 bases). Looked up from germline, CDR1 is LNHDA and CDR2 is SQIVND (reference sequence). Trimming took 5 bases from V and 4 from J, leaving 15 bases between them. This CDR3 region has 15 residues. CDR3: CASSGGTLTYNEQFF. The CDR3 DNA reads TGTGCCAGTAGTGGCGGGACGCTAACATACAATGAGCAGTTCTTC.

CDR3 nucleotide sequence: TGTGCCAGCTCAGAGACGACAGGGGCCCTAACCAGGGCTTTCTTT. Protein sequence: CASSETTGALTRAFF. This chain joins TRBV18 and TRBJ1-1; 8 nucleotides line up with TRBD1. The length of the CDR3 is 15 residues. From germline, CDR1 is KGHSH and CDR2 LQKENI. The J segment lost 11 bases and the V segment lost 5 bases, leaving 16 bases of the junction unmatched.

The V call is TRBV6-5, the J call TRBJ1-2; D perhaps matches TRBD1 (6 bases). Germline loops: CDR1 MNHEY, CDR2 SVGAGI. CDR3 length: 12 amino acids. Trimming stripped 9 bases from V and 5 bases from J, with 13 bases between. The chain's CDR3 is CASSQTGYGYTF. The DNA for the CDR3 is TGTGCCAGTTCCCAAACAGGGTATGGCTACACCTTC.

The chain joins TRBV7-3 to TRBJ1-1; 9 bases line up with TRBD1. This CDR3 comprises 15 residues. Trimming removed 6 bases from V and 2 bases from J; junction bases left unmatched: 7. Germline lookup yields CDR1 SGHTA and CDR2 FQGTGA. The CDR3 protein is CASRTTGGGNTEAFF. As DNA, the CDR3 is TGTGCCAGCAGGACTACAGGGGGCGGAAACACTGAAGCTTTCTTT.

The chain couples TRBV5-4 to TRBJ1-2; 8 bases are shared with TRBD1. V lost 4 bases to trimming and J lost 1 base; unmatched junction nucleotides: 9. The CDR3 runs to 16 residues. Germline CDR1 is SGHNT and CDR2 is YYREEE (reference sequence). CDR3 residues: CASSTKGQVVNYGYTF. The CDR3 coding sequence is TGTGCCAGCAGCACCAAGGGACAGGTTGTTAACTATGGCTACACCTTC.

The V gene is TRBV3-1 (or the pseudogene TRBV3-2), the J gene TRBJ1-3, with D perhaps TRBD1 (6 bases). Germline V gene lookup returns CDR1 LGHDT and CDR2 YNNKEL (reference sequence). The V end was cut by 6 bases, the J end by 4 bases, with 10 bases between. CDR3 size: 13 residues. For the CDR3, the DNA is TGTGCCAGCAGGGGTGGGGGCGGAAACACCATATATTTT. Amino acids: CASRGGGGNTIYF.

J is TRBJ2-3 and V is TRBV25-1, with 9 bases matching TRBD1. The CDR3 has 15 residues. In germline, CDR1 is MGHDK, CDR2 SYGVNS. V gave up 2 bases and J gave up 5 bases; unmatched junction bases: 5. This CDR3 reads CASSERQGVKDTQYF. The CDR3 nucleotides read TGTGCCAGCAGTGAACGACAGGGGGTCAAAGATACGCAGTATTTT.

The chain recombines TRBV28 with TRBJ1-1; possible D gene TRBD1, 5 bases. Trimming took 6 bases from V and 7 from J, leaving 15 bases between them. Germline loops: CDR1 MDHEN, CDR2 SYDVKM. This CDR3 has 13 residues. In DNA form, the CDR3 reads TGTGCCAGCAGCCCCGAGGGAGGGGATGAAGCTTTCTTT. It codes for CASSPEGGDEAFF.

The genes are TRBV18 and TRBJ1-2, with D possibly being TRBD1 (6 bases). Germline V gene data show CDR1 as KGHSH and CDR2 as LQKENI. The CDR3 is 16 amino acids. Trimming pared 1 base from V and 2 bases from J, leaving 14 bases between. CDR3 sequence reads: CASSPQDAGANYGYTF. CDR3 bases: TGTGCCAGCTCACCACAGGACGCAGGGGCCAACTATGGCTACACCTTC.

This rearrangement joins TRBV6-2 or TRBV6-3 to TRBJ1-1, with D hard to call. The CDR3 consists of 13 residues. The germline V gene encodes CDR1 MNHEY and CDR2 SVGEGT. V was cut by 2 bases and J by 2 bases, with 6 bases left in between. The CDR3 loop reads CASSYHINTEAFF. CDR3 in DNA: TGTGCCAGCAGTTACCACATAAACACTGAAGCTTTCTTT.

CDR3 coding DNA: TGCGCCAGCAGCTTCGCGGGGGGCGGCACAGATACGCAGTATTTT. It translates to CASSFAGGGTDTQYF. The V call is TRBV5-1, the J call TRBJ2-3; 8 bases agree with TRBD2. CDR3 length: 15 amino acids. V lost 2 bases and J lost 1; bases outside the gene matches: 3. Germline-derived CDR1 and CDR2 are SGHRS and YFSETQ.

This sequence joins TRBV20-1 and TRBJ1-2; TRBD1 aligns across 7 bases. Unmatched junction bases numbered 2, after V lost 8 bases and J lost 2 bases. Germline CDR1 DFQATT, CDR2 SNEGSKA (reference sequence). The CDR3 is made up of 11 amino acids. The CDR3 DNA sequence: TGCAGTTCAGGGGGAAACTATGGCTACACCTTC. Translating gives CSSGGNYGYTF.

CDR3 nucleotide sequence: TGCAGCGTTAGGGGGGGGGAATCTGAAGCTTTCTTT. It encodes CSVRGGESEAFF. V gene TRBV29-1 combines with J gene TRBJ1-1; a possible D gene is TRBD1 (6 bases). Deletions cut 5 bases from V and 6 bases from J, with 13 bases between. The CDR3 covers 12 residues. From germline, CDR1 is SQVTM and CDR2 ANQGSEA.